This TCR beta chain was identified in a study of neurological immune-mediated disorders. CDR1 is ENHRY, CDR2 SYGVKD, per germline. The CDR3 length is 15 residues. The V gene lost 10 bases and the J gene lost 0 bases, with 17 bases spanning the gap. The table lists this clonotype with many counts. Via MiXCR, TCRdb re-called the 5' RACE reads, giving one row per CDR3 protein. The table records fewer than 85,000 distinct CDR3 sequences, roughly 4.8% of them present only once. The chain has TRBV10-3 and TRBJ2-3; D perhaps matches TRBD1 (6 bases). This clonotype was sampled from a woman in her twenties or thirties with multiple sclerosis. Specimen: PBMCs. The CDR3 nucleotides read TGTGCCACCCTCCCCACAGGGATTAGCACAGATACGCAGTATTTT. Residues: CATLPTGISTDTQYF.